This T cell receptor (beta chain) was profiled in a study of CD8 T cells in Susac syndrome (dated by TCRdb to the late 2010s). For the wider study: Of the Susac syndrome patients who were sequenced, six had clinically active disease and 8 or 9 were in clinical remission. Repertoire sequencing was used to test whether CD8+ T cell activation and differentiation in Susac syndrome was antigen driven. At blood withdrawal, Susac syndrome patients were therapy-naive, treated with corticosteroids (with IVIg additionally given to some), or treated with IVIg alone. The paper as a whole reports these results and caveats: The study acknowledged that relatively few individuals were included in the TCR sequencing and HLA analysis. In the CD4+ T cell repertoire of Susac syndrome patients, clonal expansion was not detected.

Note on this clonotype: Its antigen remains unidentified. No base qualities exist here, and no much larger clone lies one base off it.

RNA was extracted using the RNeasy kit, and roughly 0.5 to 1 ug of the RNA was reverse transcribed with random hexamers. TCR beta CDR3 regions were amplified with the immunoSEQ multiplex PCR assay covering 54 Vbeta and 13 Jbeta segments. To correct PCR amplification bias, a synthetic template baseline was used for both primer optimization and computational correction. In the authors' own workflow: Reads were annotated to V, D and J genes per IMGT and analyzed with immunoSEQ Analyzer, keeping only productive sequences. Clonality was computed as one minus Shannon entropy normalized by log2 of the number of productive unique sequences. For each patient and control, public and private clones were evaluated among the 100 most prevalent clones. Clones were defined as Susac-specific when absent from the healthy and MS cohorts, from fewer than 1,200 published viral clones and from other ImmuneACCESS disease sequences. TCRdb trimmed public reads at Q25 via fastp, called clones via MiXCR and kept in-frame beta chains. CDR3 protein duplicates are merged, each entry listing the most common genes and DNA. TCRdb assigned the V and J calls; the authors' analysis was not used. This sample has under 200,000 distinct CDR3 sequences in its table, and 95% to 96% of those were observed once. The ten largest make up around 0.13% of the sample.

V gives up 1 base and J gives up 0 bases, and the segment between their germline ends measures 10 bases. Measured from the cysteine to the phenylalanine, the CDR3 is 14 residues long. Only the CDR3 DNA stays, 42 bases, in frame from base 1. CDR1 and CDR2, looked up from the germline V gene (reference sequence), are DFQATT and SNEGSKA. High-throughput TCR beta sequencing profiled peripheral blood CD8+ and CD4+ T cells from healthy donors, Susac syndrome patients and multiple sclerosis patients. Recently defined diagnostic criteria for definite or probable disease were met by the Susac syndrome patients. Bulk CD8+ and CD4+ T cells were purified by magnetic negative isolation, whereas CD8+ TEMRA cells were enriched by FACS. Blood was collected in EDTA tubes and processed within 24 hours, with PBMCs isolated through density gradient centrifugation. PBMCs intended for TCR sequencing were cryopreserved in liquid nitrogen and were subsequently thawed in a 37 degrees C water bath. The sorted or isolated CD4+, CD8+ and CD8+ TEMRA cells reached a purity of at least 90%.

Source material: CD4+ T cells from PBMCs. Recombination connected TRBV20-1 to TRBJ2-7; a weak D assignment points to TRBD1 (6 bases agree). This clonotype was obtained from a human donor with Susac syndrome. Read as DNA, the sequence is TGCAGTGCTAGAGGAGGACAGCGCTCCTACGAGCAGTACTTC. This encodes CSARGGQRSYEQYF.